These 13 T cell receptor beta chains share one sample of origin, sequenced in a study of response to subunit inactivated influenza vaccine. MiXCR, run by TCRdb on the RT-PCR reads, gives a single entry per CDR3 protein. The sample yields hundreds of thousands of distinct CDR3 sequences, around 8% seen once. The source was PBMCs from blood, collected around 25 months after vaccination. The origin of the receptors is a man between 50 and 75 years old who received an inactivated influenza vaccine.

This clonotype was observed at least ten times. The genes are TRBV5-1 and TRBJ2-3; D might be TRBD1 or TRBD2, each matching 5 bases. The ends were cut back, 0 bases at V and 6 bases at J, with 8 bases in the middle. Germline-derived CDR1 and CDR2 are SGHRS and YFSETQ. The length of the CDR3 is 13 residues. The CDR3 reads CASSLEGTDTQYF. The CDR3, as DNA: TGCGCCAGCAGCTTGGAGGGGACGGATACGCAGTATTTT.

The sample holds a few counts of this clonotype. The chain has TRBV7-2 and TRBJ2-7; a weak D match, TRBD1 (6 bases). Looked up from germline, CDR1 is SGHTA and CDR2 is FQGNSA. V was cut by 4 bases and J by 6 bases, with 16 bases left in between. This CDR3 is 14 amino acids long. The CDR3 nucleotides are TGTGCCAGCAGCTCAAGCAGGGGAGACGGCGAGCAGTACTTC. Translating gives CASSSSRGDGEQYF.

CDR3 coding DNA: TGTGCCAGCAGTGGTAGGGCGGGAGGGCCTTCCTACAATGAGCAGTTCTTC. As protein: CASSGRAGGPSYNEQFF. This rearrangement joins TRBV6-4 to TRBJ2-1, with 9 nucleotides matching TRBD2. CDR3 length: 17 amino acids. Trimming took 4 bases from V and 1 from J; bases not matched to a gene: 8. Germline values: CDR1 MRHNA, CDR2 SNTAGT.

This clonotype was detected only once. This sequence may be a read error, since a much larger clone differs from it by one base. This chain links TRBV7-9 with TRBJ2-3; TRBD2 is a possible D gene (6 bases). This CDR3 is built from 15 residues. The V and J ends lost 8 bases and 4 bases respectively, with 19 bases between them. The germline V gene has CDR1 SEHNR and CDR2 FQNEAQ (reference sequence). CDR3 DNA sequence: TGTGCCAGCGGCCCCTACCGCGGAGGGGCAGATACGCAGTATTTT. Translation: CASGPYRGGADTQYF.

The V and J genes are TRBV27 and TRBJ2-6, with D unclear. V gave up 1 base and J gave up 0 bases, with 7 bases separating them. CDR3 length: 16 amino acids. Germline V gene sequence: CDR1 MNHEY, CDR2 SMNVEV (reference sequence). The CDR3 nucleotides are TGTGCCAGCAGTTTATTATGGAGCTCTGGGGCCAACGTCCTGACTTTC. Translation gives CASSLLWSSGANVLTF.

This clonotype has more than one count but fewer than ten. J is TRBJ2-7 and V is TRBV29-1; possibly TRBD2 for D (5 bases). The germline gives CDR1 SQVTM, CDR2 ANQGSEA. This CDR3 has 13 residues. Deletions cut 8 bases from V and 1 base from J, with 15 bases between. The CDR3 region has the DNA TGCAGCTTGGACTTCTCCAGTTCCTACGAGCAGTACTTC. It specifies CSLDFSSSYEQYF.

This clonotype was counted a few times. The chain links TRBV11-1 to TRBJ1-1; TRBD1 aligns across 9 bases. CDR1 is SGHAT, CDR2 FQDESV, per germline (reference sequence). V was clipped by 5 bases and J by 4 bases; unmatched bases: 17. This CDR3 contains 18 residues. DNA of the CDR3: TGTGCCAGCAGCAAGCCCGGGACAGGGAATTTGGGGGGCACTGAAGCTTTCTTT. This codes for CASSKPGTGNLGGTEAFF. Based on the CDR3 plus reference TRBV11-1 and TRBJ1-1, the full variable domain is EAEVAQSPRYKITEKSQAVAFWCDPISGHATLYWYRQILGQGPELLVQFQDESVVDDSQLPKDRFSAERLKGVDSTLKIQPAELGDSAMYLCASSKPGTGNLGGTEAFFGQGTRLTVV.

The table lists this clonotype with many counts. CDR3 residues: CASSSGGAGTNEKLFF. Here the CDR3 DNA reads TGCGCCAGCAGCTCCGGCGGGGCGGGAACTAATGAAAAACTGTTTTTT. The chain combines TRBV4-3 with TRBJ1-4; TRBD1 is a possible D gene (5 bases). This CDR3 has 16 residues. In germline, CDR1 is LGHNA, CDR2 YSLEER. V dropped 5 bases and J dropped 1 base, with 14 bases sitting between them.

This clonotype was observed at least ten times. The CDR3 region has the DNA TGTGCCAGCAGCTCGACAGGGGGTATCTCTGGAAACACCATATATTTT. Its translation is CASSSTGGISGNTIYF. The V call is TRBV7-6, the J call TRBJ1-3, with 9 bases matching TRBD1. CDR3 length: 16 residues. The V gene's germline CDR1 is SGHVS and CDR2 FNYEAQ. J was trimmed by 0 bases and V by 4 bases; bases with no gene match: 4.

This clonotype was recorded a few times. The rearrangement links TRBV20-1 to TRBJ1-2, with D uncertain. This CDR3 has 11 amino acids. The V gene lost 4 bases and the J gene lost 3 bases, with 6 bases spanning the gap. Germline-derived CDR1 and CDR2 are DFQATT and SNEGSKA (reference sequence). The CDR3 region has the DNA TGCAGTGCTATAAGGGACTATGGCTACACCTTC. Its protein is CSAIRDYGYTF.

This clonotype was seen repeatedly, ten times or more. The chain combines TRBV20-1 with TRBJ2-3; D could derive from TRBD1 or TRBD2 (5 bases each). Germline V gene lookup returns CDR1 DFQATT and CDR2 SNEGSKA (reference sequence). The CDR3 length is 14 residues. Trimming took 2 bases from V and 9 from J, leaving 18 bases between them. In DNA, the CDR3 is TGCAGTGCTAGACGGGACGGCGCTTCGACGACGCAGTATTTT. As protein: CSARRDGASTTQYF.

The chain joins TRBV11-2 to TRBJ2-5; no firm D call. CDR1 and CDR2 (germline): SGHAT, FQNNGV. The CDR3 covers 15 residues. Trimming took 5 bases from V and 4 from J, leaving 17 bases between them. Here the CDR3 DNA reads TGTGCCAGCAGCGACGGAGTTAAGAAGCGAGAGACCCAGTACTTC. Encoded protein: CASSDGVKKRETQYF.

This clonotype was counted only a few times. The gene calls are TRBV10-2 and TRBJ2-7; 12 bases agree with TRBD1. V was clipped by 0 bases and J by 5 bases; unmatched bases: 2. CDR1 and CDR2 (germline): WSHSY, SAAADI. The CDR3 length is 15 residues. CDR3 sequence reads: CASSESGTGGNEQYF. CDR3 in DNA: TGCGCCAGCAGTGAGTCCGGGACAGGGGGCAACGAGCAGTACTTC.